Below, one T cell receptor beta chain is given with its context. Antigen unknown. In the PCR, 60 Vbeta and 13 Jbeta primers were used. The method was immunoSEQ multiplex PCR; TCRdb's version includes in-frame clones alone and lacks a portion of them. The table shows about 150,000 clones, with approximately 81% occurring only once. Donors had nominal health at sampling but likely had unrecorded immune exposures. CDR3 length: 15 residues. Unmatched junction bases numbered 4, after V lost 0 bases and J lost 3 bases. Germline assignment: CDR1 SGHRS and CDR2 YFSETQ. The data originate from a study of cytomegalovirus exposure and HLA in healthy donors. Study-level information: The early release's HLA-typed donors yielded 78 million or so unique TCRs. Findings of the study overall: Data from an earlier analysis indicated that most TCR beta V segments were productive either about 87% or about 30% of the time.

The chain joins TRBV5-1 to TRBJ2-3; 7 bases are shared with TRBD2. This sequence originates from a woman in her late teens or twenties in good health and CMV-seronegative. Sequencing was carried out using PBMCs. The CDR3 protein is CASSLGGGGTDTQYF. For the CDR3, the DNA is TGCGCCAGCAGCTTGGGTGGCGGGGGTACAGATACGCAGTATTTT. Full variable domain (missing parts from reference TRBV5-1 and TRBJ2-3): KAGVTQTPRYLIKTRGQQVTLSCSPISGHRSVSWYQQTPGQGLQFLFEYFSETQRNKGNFPGRFSGRQFSNSRSEMNVSTLELGDSALYLCASSLGGGGTDTQYFGPGTRLTVL.